The entry that follows covers one TCR beta chain sequence. This record belongs to a study of patients and donors after allogeneic stem cell transplantation. CDR3 length: 14 residues. V was pared by 6 bases and J by 1 base, with 4 bases of the junction left unmatched. Germline loops: CDR1 DFQATT, CDR2 SNEGSKA (reference sequence). TCRdb reprocessed the RT-PCR reads via MiXCR and lists one record per CDR3 protein. Of 920,000 or so distinct CDR3 sequences in the sample, more than 15% were seen once. The chain is built from TRBV20-1 and TRBJ2-3; TRBD2 agrees at 10 bases. This TCR came from a human donor who was either an allogeneic HSCT recipient or a stem cell or donor lymphocyte infusion donor (not recorded which). It is not recorded whose cells these are; they may come from a transplant donor. Material: blood, either unsorted or a sorted T cell fraction (not recorded which). The CDR3 spells CSAYLAGGTDTQYF. The CDR3 region has the DNA TGCAGTGCCTACCTAGCGGGGGGCACAGATACGCAGTATTTT.